The 8 T cell receptor beta chains in this list originate from one sample, sequenced in a study of cytomegalovirus exposure and HLA in healthy donors. 60 Vbeta and 13 Jbeta primers were used in PCR. Some clones are missing from TCRdb's copy, which holds only in-frame ones; the method was immunoSEQ multiplex PCR. Found here are some 130,000 clones, roughly three quarters of them singletons; the top ten hold 2% to 2.5%. The sequenced material came from PBMCs. These receptors originate from a man aged 18-30 years in good health and CMV-seronegative.

This clone was observed a handful of times. In DNA, the CDR3 is TGTGCCAGTAGTATTGCCGGGACTGGAGGCACAGATACGCAGTATTTT. It translates to CASSIAGTGGTDTQYF. The rearrangement joins TRBV19 to TRBJ2-3, with TRBD2 as a possible D gene (6 bases). The CDR3 consists of 16 residues. V lost 3 bases to trimming and J lost 1 base, with 14 bases between them. CDR1 is LNHDA, CDR2 SQIVND, per germline (reference sequence).

The genes are TRBV5-1 and TRBJ2-1, with D perhaps TRBD2 (5 bases). CDR3 length equals 14 residues. V was cut by 5 bases and J by 4 bases, with 13 bases left in between. The germline V gene encodes CDR1 SGHRS and CDR2 YFSETQ. The CDR3 protein is CASSGGLRYNEQFF. The DNA for the CDR3 is TGCGCCAGCAGTGGAGGCCTCCGTTACAATGAGCAGTTCTTC.

The chain links TRBV13 to TRBJ2-7; 8 bases are a match to TRBD2. V shed 1 base and J 9 bases; nucleotides not matched to a gene: 11. The CDR3 is 15 amino acids. Per germline, CDR1 PRHDT and CDR2 FYEKMQ (reference sequence). The CDR3 region is CASSLVSGSSVGQYF. The CDR3 nucleotides read TGTGCCAGCAGCTTAGTAAGCGGGAGCTCGGTGGGGCAGTACTTC.

The chain links TRBV19 to TRBJ2-1; tentatively, D is TRBD2 (6 bases). V lost 3 bases to trimming and J lost 0 bases, with 9 bases between them. There are 15 residues in the CDR3. CDR1 is LNHDA and CDR2 is SQIVND in the germline V gene (reference sequence). The CDR3 region has the DNA TGTGCCAGTAGTATGGGGGACTCCTCCTACAATGAGCAGTTCTTC. It encodes CASSMGDSSYNEQFF.

This chain uses TRBV6-5 with TRBJ1-5; no reliable D call. CDR3 length: 14 amino acids. CDR1 MNHEY and CDR2 SVGAGI come from the germline V gene. The germline V and J ends were trimmed by 7 bases and 2 bases, with 12 bases remaining between them. The CDR3 DNA is TGTGCCAGCAAAAGAGGCGGGGGCAATCAGCCCCAGCATTTT. This sequence encodes CASKRGGGNQPQHF.

The chain carries TRBV6-1 and TRBJ1-5; 7 nucleotides align to TRBD1. This CDR3 is 14 amino acids long. Germline trimming cut 8 bases from V and 7 bases from J; bases unmatched to any gene: 11. Germline values: CDR1 MNHNS, CDR2 SASEGT. The CDR3 DNA reads as TGTGCCAGCGTTGGTGACAGGGCGCGGCAGCCCCAGCATTTT. It is translated as CASVGDRARQPQHF.

The chain joins TRBV18 to TRBJ1-1; D not certain. Trimming shortened V by 0 bases and J by 1 base, and 3 bases separated the two germline ends. CDR1 is KGHSH and CDR2 is LQKENI in the germline V gene. This CDR3 is 13 amino acids long. CDR3 coding DNA: TGTGCCAGCTCACCACCCGGGAACACTGAAGCTTTCTTT. Protein product: CASSPPGNTEAFF.

V gene TRBV5-1 combines with J gene TRBJ2-7, with D possibly matching TRBD1 (7 bases). The germline gives CDR1 SGHRS, CDR2 YFSETQ. This CDR3 is 12 amino acids long. V lost 4 bases, J lost 4 bases, and 9 bases lay in between. The CDR3 protein is CASSAGQYEQYF. The CDR3 nucleotides read TGCGCCAGCAGCGCGGGACAGTACGAGCAGTACTTC.